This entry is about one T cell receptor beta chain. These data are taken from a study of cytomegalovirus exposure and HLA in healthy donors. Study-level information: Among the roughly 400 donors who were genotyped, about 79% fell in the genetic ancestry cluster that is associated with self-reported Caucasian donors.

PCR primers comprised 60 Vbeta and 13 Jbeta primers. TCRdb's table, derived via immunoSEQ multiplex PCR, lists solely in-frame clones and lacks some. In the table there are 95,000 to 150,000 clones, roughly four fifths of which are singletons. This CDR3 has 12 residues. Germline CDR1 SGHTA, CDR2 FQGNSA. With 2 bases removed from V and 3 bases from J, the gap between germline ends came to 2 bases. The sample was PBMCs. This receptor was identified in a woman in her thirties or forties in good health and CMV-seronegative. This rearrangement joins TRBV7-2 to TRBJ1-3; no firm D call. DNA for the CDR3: TGTGCCAGCAGCTTATATGGAAACACCATATATTTT. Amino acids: CASSLYGNTIYF.